This note documents a single TCR beta chain sequence. Its matching antigen is unknown. The data derive from a study of OX40 agonist ivuxolimab in advanced cancers. Libraries were prepared by immunoSEQ multiplex PCR; TCRdb keeps only in-frame clonotypes and omits some of them. This sample carries tens of thousands of clones, over 80% of them seen once, and the ten largest clones take 5.5% to 6%. Baseline was the first blood sampling point, followed by cycle 4 day 1 and cycle 7 day 1. Whole-study results and caveats: What antigens the expanded peripheral T cells recognized was never established. CD4+ and CD8+ blood T cells expanded clonally by week 6 at 0.1 to 3.0 mg/kg. Expanded clones were, on average, more numerous among CD8+ T cells than CD4+.

The CDR3 spans 17 residues. The germline V gene encodes CDR1 SEHNR and CDR2 FQNEAQ (reference sequence). The V end was cut by 0 bases, the J end by 7 bases, with 20 bases between. The rearrangement uses TRBV7-9 and TRBJ2-3, with D perhaps matching TRBD1 or TRBD2 (5 bases each). The receptor's source is an adult with an advanced solid tumor such as melanoma, head and neck, liver or kidney cancer. Sequences were derived from CD4+ or CD8+ T cells sorted from blood, sampled in a trial of the OX40 agonist ivuxolimab. The CDR3 DNA reads TGTGCCAGCAGCTTAGCGGGTGGGGGAGCATCGGGGAATACGCAGTATTTT. It yields the protein CASSLAGGGASGNTQYF.